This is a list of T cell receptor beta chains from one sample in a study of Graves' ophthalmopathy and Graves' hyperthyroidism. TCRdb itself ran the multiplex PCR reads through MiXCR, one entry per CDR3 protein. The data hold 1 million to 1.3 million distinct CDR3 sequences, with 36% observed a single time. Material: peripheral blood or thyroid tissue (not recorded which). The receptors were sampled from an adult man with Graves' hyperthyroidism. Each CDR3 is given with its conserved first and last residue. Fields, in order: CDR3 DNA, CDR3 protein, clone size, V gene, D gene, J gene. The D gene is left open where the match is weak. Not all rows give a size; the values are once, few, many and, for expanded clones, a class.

DNA: TGTGCCAGCAGCTTAGGGACGGAGACCTACGAGCAGTACTTC; CDR3: CASSLGTETYEQYF; size: few; V: TRBV7-6; D: .; J: TRBJ2-7
DNA: TGCAGTGCTAGCCCGGGACTAGCGTCGACAGATACGCAGTATTTT; CDR3: CSASPGLASTDTQYF; size: .; V: TRBV20-1; D: TRBD2; J: TRBJ2-3
DNA: TGCGCCAGCAGCCAGGAGCGGGAGGAGAACGCCGGGGAGCTGTTTTTT; CDR3: CASSQEREENAGELFF; size: once; V: TRBV4-1; D: TRBD2; J: TRBJ2-2
DNA: TGTGCCAGCATACAGGGCTCCGAGCAGTACTTC; CDR3: CASIQGSEQYF; size: .; V: TRBV2; D: .; J: TRBJ2-7
DNA: TGTGCCAGTAGTAGAGCTGTAAATAGCAATCAGCCCCAGCATTTT; CDR3: CASSRAVNSNQPQHF; size: many; V: TRBV19; D: .; J: TRBJ1-5
DNA: TGTGCCAGCAGCCGGGGACAGGTAGTAGGCTCGACCTACGAGCAGTACTTC; CDR3: CASSRGQVVGSTYEQYF; size: few; V: TRBV7-9; D: TRBD1; J: TRBJ2-7
DNA: TGTGCCACCAGCAGAGATGGCGTCATGAACACTGAAGCTTTCTTT; CDR3: CATSRDGVMNTEAFF; size: .; V: TRBV15; D: .; J: TRBJ1-1
DNA: TGTGCCAGCAGTTCCCCCATCCAGCCCCAGCATTTT; CDR3: CASSSPIQPQHF; size: few; V: TRBV6-5; D: .; J: TRBJ1-5
DNA: TGCAGTGCCAGACAGGGCTCAAAAGGCAATCAGCCCCAGCATTTT; CDR3: CSARQGSKGNQPQHF; size: .; V: TRBV20-1; D: TRBD1; J: TRBJ1-5
DNA: TGTGCCAGTAGTTATGGGACAGCCTACGATCAGTACTTC; CDR3: CASSYGTAYDQYF; size: .; V: TRBV19; D: TRBD1; J: TRBJ2-7
DNA: TGTGCCAGTTCAGACCAGGGCGCCACTGAAGCTTTCTTT; CDR3: CASSDQGATEAFF; size: many; V: TRBV19; D: .; J: TRBJ1-1
DNA: TGTGCCATCAGCGGACTAGCGGGCCTGGAGACCCAGTACTTC; CDR3: CAISGLAGLETQYF; size: .; V: TRBV10-3; D: TRBD2; J: TRBJ2-5
DNA: TGTGCCAGCAGCTTGGATTTCTACAAGAACACTGAAGCTTTCTTT; CDR3: CASSLDFYKNTEAFF; size: many; V: TRBV5-8; D: .; J: TRBJ1-1
DNA: TGTGCCAGCAGCCAGCGCGCAGGCAGGGCCACCGGGGAGCTGTTTTTT; CDR3: CASSQRAGRATGELFF; size: .; V: TRBV14; D: .; J: TRBJ2-2
DNA: TGTGCCAGCAGTGAACTCAGGGGAAGTTCACCCCTCCACTTT; CDR3: CASSELRGSSPLHF; size: .; V: TRBV12-3/TRBV12-4; D: .; J: TRBJ1-6
DNA: TGTGCCAGCAGTCCATTTGGGCAGGGGTTTCAGCCCCAGCATTTT; CDR3: CASSPFGQGFQPQHF; size: many; V: TRBV12-3/TRBV12-4; D: .; J: TRBJ1-5